These 21 T cell receptor beta chains came from one sample sequenced in a study of CD8 T cells in Susac syndrome. After extraction with the RNeasy kit, roughly 0.5 to 1 ug of the RNA was reverse transcribed using random hexamers. TCRdb called the immunoSEQ multiplex PCR reads again in MiXCR, with one record for every CDR3 protein. The sample consists of about 280,000 distinct CDR3 sequences, about 85% of them appearing once. The sequenced material came from CD8+ T cells from PBMCs. These receptors all stem from a human donor with multiple sclerosis.

The CDR3 region has the DNA TGTGCCTGGAACCCAAGGAGAACAGAGACCCAGTACTTC. Protein product: CAWNPRRTETQYF. The rearrangement joins TRBV30 to TRBJ2-5; D unresolved. V lost 4 bases and J 4 bases, leaving 13 bases between the germline ends. Germline values: CDR1 GTSNPN, CDR2 SVGIG (reference sequence). This CDR3 has 13 residues.

This clonotype was recorded once. J is TRBJ2-2 and V is TRBV7-6; possible D gene TRBD2, 6 bases. Per germline, CDR1 SGHVS and CDR2 FNYEAQ. This CDR3 is built from 11 residues. V lost 8 bases and J 6 bases, leaving 7 bases between the germline ends. CDR3 nucleotide sequence: TGTGCCAGCTGGGGGGCCGGGGAGCTGTTTTTT. This sequence encodes CASWGAGELFF.

The sample holds one count of this clonotype. The rearrangement uses TRBV4-1 and TRBJ1-2; 8 nucleotides agree with TRBD1. CDR1 MGHRA and CDR2 YSYEKL come from the germline V gene. The V segment lost 2 bases and the J segment 3 bases; nucleotides outside the gene matches: 8. This CDR3 spans 16 amino acids. The CDR3 here is CASSQIMTGVDYGYTF. The CDR3 nucleotides read TGCGCCAGCAGCCAAATCATGACAGGGGTGGACTATGGCTACACCTTC.

The rearrangement links TRBV20-1 to TRBJ1-3; 10 nucleotides align to TRBD1. This CDR3 is 14 amino acids long. The ends lost 1 base at V and 8 bases at J; junction bases unmatched: 5. CDR1 is DFQATT, CDR2 SNEGSKA, per germline (reference sequence). The CDR3 loop reads CSARAPDRGDTIYF. CDR3 bases: TGCAGTGCTAGAGCACCGGACAGGGGGGACACCATATATTTT.

Concerning this clonotype itself: A read error may account for a junction end that differs from germline. The chain uses TRBV30 and TRBJ1-3; D is undetermined. Germline values: CDR1 GTSNPN, CDR2 SVGIG (reference sequence). This CDR3 contains 15 residues. CDR3 loop: CAWSAPDRAGNTIYF. CDR3 in DNA: TGTGCCTGGAGTGCCCCGGACCGGGCTGGGAACACCATATATTTT.

V gene TRBV7-9 combines with J gene TRBJ2-6; D is perhaps TRBD1 or TRBD2 (5 bases each). The CDR3 consists of 18 residues. Per germline, CDR1 SEHNR and CDR2 FQNEAQ (reference sequence). Trimming left V 2 bases short and J 2 bases short, with 16 bases between. CDR3 DNA sequence: TGTGCCAGCAGCTTAAGGAGGCCAGGGTTCCCTGGGGCCAACGTCCTGACTTTC. This codes for CASSLRRPGFPGANVLTF.

The genes are TRBV20-1 and TRBJ2-7, with a tentative D call TRBD2 (6 bases). The germline gives CDR1 DFQATT, CDR2 SNEGSKA (reference sequence). Trimming left V 0 bases short and J 3 bases short, with 12 bases between. The CDR3 contains 14 residues. The CDR3 sequence is CSARDSLAIYEQYF. CDR3 in DNA: TGCAGTGCTAGAGATTCACTAGCTATCTACGAGCAGTACTTC.

The chain is built from TRBV10-3 and TRBJ2-5, with 9 nucleotides matching TRBD2. The germline V gene has CDR1 ENHRY and CDR2 SYGVKD. Losses at the gene ends were 2 bases for V and 5 bases for J; bases not matched to a gene: 21. The CDR3 sequence is 20 residues long. CDR3 amino acids: CAISEPTDPDGGRGWETQYF. The CDR3, as DNA: TGTGCCATCAGTGAGCCGACGGATCCGGATGGCGGGAGGGGTTGGGAGACCCAGTACTTC.

The chain links TRBV20-1 to TRBJ1-3; D remains ambiguous. The length of the CDR3 is 15 residues. In germline, CDR1 is DFQATT, CDR2 SNEGSKA (reference sequence). The V end was cut by 0 bases, the J end by 0 bases, with 9 bases between. The CDR3 is CSARDRGVSGNTIYF. The DNA of the CDR3 is TGCAGTGCTAGAGATCGCGGGGTCTCTGGAAACACCATATATTTT.

This clonotype was seen once. The rearrangement joins TRBV6-5 to TRBJ1-6; D is unresolved. The CDR3 contains 13 residues. The V end was cut by 5 bases, the J end by 10 bases, with 12 bases between. The germline CDR1 and CDR2 sequences are MNHEY and SVGAGI. CDR3 residues: CASSPYSGSPLHF. In nucleotides, the CDR3 is TGTGCCAGCAGTCCGTACTCCGGCTCACCCCTCCACTTT.

This rearrangement joins TRBV4-1 to TRBJ2-2; 9 positions agree with TRBD2. The CDR3 length is 14 residues. Germline V gives CDR1 MGHRA, CDR2 YSYEKL. V was clipped by 5 bases and J by 6 bases; unmatched bases: 4. Here the CDR3 reads CASSILAGAGELFF. The CDR3 DNA sequence: TGCGCCAGCAGCATATTAGCGGGAGCCGGGGAGCTGTTTTTT.

V is TRBV28 and J is TRBJ2-2; D is ambiguous. Per germline, CDR1 MDHEN and CDR2 SYDVKM. V dropped 2 bases and J dropped 4 bases, with 11 bases sitting between them. This CDR3 contains 15 residues. Written as DNA, the CDR3 is TGTGCCAGCAGTTTAGGTAACAGCTTCACCGGGGAGCTGTTTTTT. Translating gives CASSLGNSFTGELFF.

This chain connects TRBV13 to TRBJ2-1; the match to TRBD2 covers 8 bases. V shed 5 bases and J 0 bases; nucleotides not matched to a gene: 6. The CDR3 has 16 amino acids. The germline V gene has CDR1 PRHDT and CDR2 FYEKMQ (reference sequence). The CDR3 DNA reads as TGTGCCAGCAGCGCCCCCGGGACTAGCTCCTACAATGAGCAGTTCTTC. Translated, it gives CASSAPGTSSYNEQFF.

V is TRBV14 and J is TRBJ2-7; no clear D gene. Per the germline V gene, CDR1 is SGHDN and CDR2 is FVKESK. Trimming stripped 4 bases from V and 2 bases from J, with 15 bases between. This CDR3 contains 15 residues. The CDR3 here is CASSRSTAPTYEQYF. The CDR3 nucleotides are TGTGCCAGCAGCCGATCAACAGCTCCTACCTACGAGCAGTACTTC.

The chain joins TRBV20-1 to TRBJ2-7; no firm D call. Trimming shortened V by 1 base and J by 3 bases, and 16 bases separated the two germline ends. Per germline, CDR1 DFQATT and CDR2 SNEGSKA (reference sequence). The CDR3 extends over 15 amino acids. The chain's CDR3 is CSARGEANHYYEQYF. In DNA, the CDR3 is TGCAGTGCTAGAGGCGAGGCGAACCACTACTACGAGCAGTACTTC.

The chain's CDR3 is CSATGQPNYEQYF. The DNA for the CDR3 is TGCAGTGCGACGGGACAGCCGAATTACGAGCAGTACTTC. The J gene is TRBJ2-7, the V gene TRBV20-1; 7 bases map to TRBD1. The CDR3 extends over 13 amino acids. The J segment lost 4 bases and the V segment lost 6 bases, leaving 9 bases of the junction unmatched. The germline gives CDR1 DFQATT, CDR2 SNEGSKA (reference sequence).

V gene TRBV23-1 combines with J gene TRBJ2-7; D remains unclear. TRBV23-1 is designated an ORF whose function remains uncertain. The V end lost 10 bases, the J end lost 1 base, and 17 bases lay between the germline ends. CDR3 length equals 14 residues. The CDR3 nucleotides are TGCGCCAACCCAGTCAATGGTTTTTCCTACGAGCAGTACTTC. Translating gives CANPVNGFSYEQYF.

The chain has TRBV3-1 and TRBJ2-2; no reliable D call. Germline V gene data show CDR1 as LGHDT and CDR2 as YNNKEL (reference sequence). Trimming stripped 0 bases from V and 4 bases from J, with 9 bases between. The CDR3 consists of 15 residues. CDR3 DNA sequence: TGTGCCAGCAGCCAAGACGCAGGTACCACCGGGGAGCTGTTTTTT. Its translation is CASSQDAGTTGELFF.

The chain uses TRBV6-5 and TRBJ2-2; unclear D gene. Trimming left V 0 bases short and J 0 bases short, with 8 bases between. Germline lookup yields CDR1 MNHEY and CDR2 SVGAGI. This CDR3 has 16 residues. The DNA of the CDR3 is TGTGCCAGCAGTTACTCACCGGAGACGAACACCGGGGAGCTGTTTTTT. Translating it yields CASSYSPETNTGELFF.

The table lists this clonotype with a count of one. The chain carries TRBV7-8 and TRBJ2-1; 15 nucleotides match TRBD2. With V trimmed by 5 bases and J by 4 bases, 9 bases remained unmatched. In germline, CDR1 is SGHVS, CDR2 FQNEAQ. The CDR3 is made up of 18 amino acids. CDR3 in amino acids: CASSLGLAGGPLYNEQFF. The CDR3 nucleotides are TGTGCCAGCAGCCTCGGACTAGCGGGAGGGCCCCTGTACAATGAGCAGTTCTTC.

This clonotype appeared once. The chain employs TRBV12-3 or TRBV12-4 and TRBJ1-5, with D possibly being TRBD1 or TRBD2 (6 bases each). The end of the DNA fits TRBJ2-3 better, so the J call may be wrong. CDR3 length: 14 amino acids. The DNA for the CDR3 is TGTGCCAGCAGTTTACTCGGGGGCTCTCAGCCCCAGTATTTT. Residues: CASSLLGGSQPQYF.